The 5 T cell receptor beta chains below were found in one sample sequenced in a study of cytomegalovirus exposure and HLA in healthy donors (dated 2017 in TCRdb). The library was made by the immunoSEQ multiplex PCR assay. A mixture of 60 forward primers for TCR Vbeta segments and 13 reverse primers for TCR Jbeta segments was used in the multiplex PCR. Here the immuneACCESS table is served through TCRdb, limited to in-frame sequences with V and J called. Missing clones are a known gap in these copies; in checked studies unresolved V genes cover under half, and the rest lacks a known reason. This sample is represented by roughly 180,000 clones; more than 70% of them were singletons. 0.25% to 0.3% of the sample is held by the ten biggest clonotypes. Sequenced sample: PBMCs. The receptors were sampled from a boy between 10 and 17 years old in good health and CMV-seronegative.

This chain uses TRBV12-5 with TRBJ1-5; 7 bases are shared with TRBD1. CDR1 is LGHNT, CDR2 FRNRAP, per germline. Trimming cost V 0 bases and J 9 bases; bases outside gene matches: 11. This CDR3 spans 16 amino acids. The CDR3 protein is CASGLVGQVLVWPQHF. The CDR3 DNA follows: TGTGCTAGTGGTTTGGTAGGACAGGTGCTTGTATGGCCCCAGCATTTT.

The CDR3 region is CASSDVGQSSEQYF. The CDR3 coding sequence is TGTGCCAGCAGCGACGTGGGACAGAGTTCTGAGCAGTACTTC. The gene calls are TRBV11-3 and TRBJ2-7, with TRBD1 identical over 7 bases. Germline V gene sequence: CDR1 SGHNT, CDR2 YENEEA. CDR3 length equals 14 residues. Trimming took 5 bases from V and 7 from J; bases not matched to a gene: 11.

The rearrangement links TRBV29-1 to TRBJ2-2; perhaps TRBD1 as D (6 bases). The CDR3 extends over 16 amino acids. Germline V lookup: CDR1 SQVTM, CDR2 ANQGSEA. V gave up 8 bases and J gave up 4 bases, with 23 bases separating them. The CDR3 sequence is CSMDGTSMTGTGELFF. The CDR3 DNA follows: TGCAGCATGGACGGGACATCCATGACGGGCACCGGGGAGCTGTTTTTT.

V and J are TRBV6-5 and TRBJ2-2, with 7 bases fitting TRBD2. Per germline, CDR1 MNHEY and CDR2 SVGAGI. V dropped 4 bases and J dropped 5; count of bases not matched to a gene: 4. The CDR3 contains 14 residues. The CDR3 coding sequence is TGTGCCAGCAGTTGGATAGCGGGTACCGGGGAGCTGTTTTTT. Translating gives CASSWIAGTGELFF.

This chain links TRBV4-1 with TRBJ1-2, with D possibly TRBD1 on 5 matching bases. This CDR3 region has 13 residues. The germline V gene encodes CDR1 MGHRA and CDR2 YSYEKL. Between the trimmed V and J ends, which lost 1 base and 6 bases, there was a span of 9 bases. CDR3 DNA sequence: TGCGCCAGCAGCCAAGTCACCAGGGATGGCTACACCTTC. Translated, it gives CASSQVTRDGYTF.